A selection of T cell receptor beta chains follows, all from one sample in a study of post-analysis software for immune sequencing data. TCRdb called the PCR reads again in MiXCR, with one record for every CDR3 protein. Of approximately 440,000 distinct CDR3 sequences detected, nearly 45% appear once; the ten largest clones hold 9% to 14%. Material: blood. Receptors were obtained from a girl between 5 and 17 years old with multiple sclerosis. Each CDR3 is given with its conserved first and last residue. The D gene is left open where the match is weak. Rows may omit the clone size; those that give it use once, few, many or a size class.

TRBJ1-2	13	few	TRBV29-1	TRBD1	CSARTGANYGYTF	TGCAGCGCTCGGACAGGGGCTAACTATGGCTACACCTTC
TRBJ1-2	15	once	TRBV6-5	TRBD1	CAGSYGLGQGDGYTF	TGTGCCGGCAGTTACGGCCTGGGACAGGGGGATGGCTACACCTTC
TRBJ2-7	16	few	TRBV9	TRBD1	CASSPRPGQGVDEQYF	TGTGCCAGCAGCCCCCGACCGGGACAGGGGGTCGACGAGCAGTACTTC
TRBJ2-1	18	.	TRBV4-3	TRBD2	CASSPQTLLADLYNEQFF	TGCGCCAGCAGCCCACAGACCCTTCTAGCGGACCTCTACAATGAGCAGTTCTTC
TRBJ2-5	14	.	TRBV20-1	.	CSASRTGDRETQYF	TGCAGTGCCTCCAGAACCGGGGATCGGGAGACCCAGTACTTC
TRBJ2-1	15	.	TRBV4-1	TRBD2	CASSQGLGGEGEQFF	TGCGCCAGCAGCCAGGGACTAGGGGGAGAGGGTGAGCAGTTCTTC
TRBJ2-1	14	.	TRBV5-1	TRBD2	CASGPSGSYNEQFF	TGCGCCAGCGGGCCTAGCGGTTCCTACAATGAGCAGTTCTTC
TRBJ2-5	14	few	TRBV5-1	.	CASSLPGGQETQYF	TGCGCCAGCAGCCTCCCCGGAGGACAAGAGACCCAGTACTTC
TRBJ2-1	15	.	TRBV12-3/TRBV12-4	.	CASSTIAAPHNGQFF	TGTGCCAGCAGTACTATAGCAGCCCCCCACAATGGGCAGTTCTTC
TRBJ2-6	15	few	TRBV20-1	.	CSAPIPGSGANVLTF	TGCAGTGCTCCGATCCCGGGGTCAGGGGCCAACGTCCTGACTTTC
TRBJ2-7	17	few	TRBV3-1	TRBD1	CASSQETGDTFGGEQYF	TGTGCCAGCAGCCAAGAAACAGGGGATACCTTTGGCGGCGAGCAGTACTTC
TRBJ2-5	11	.	TRBV29-1	TRBD1	CSVPDRVGQYF	TGCAGCGTACCCGACAGGGTAGGGCAGTACTTC
TRBJ2-3	14	.	TRBV11-2	.	CASSILGQGDTQYF	TGTGCCAGCAGCATTCTGGGGCAAGGAGATACGCAGTATTTT
TRBJ2-7	14	few	TRBV15	TRBD2	CATGRAGGPYEQYF	TGTGCCACCGGACGAGCGGGAGGGCCTTACGAGCAGTACTTC
TRBJ2-3	16	.	TRBV7-2	.	CASSSASGFGTDTQYF	TGTGCCAGCAGCTCGGCGAGCGGTTTCGGCACAGATACGCAGTATTTT
TRBJ2-7	13	.	TRBV7-9	TRBD2	CASSRREGSEQYF	TGTGCCAGCAGCCGGCGGGAGGGATCCGAGCAGTACTTC
TRBJ1-1	14	.	TRBV4-2	.	CASSQDRLNTEAFF	TGTGCCAGCAGCCAAGACAGATTGAACACTGAAGCTTTCTTT
TRBJ1-2	11	few	TRBV9	.	CASLGGYGYTF	TGTGCCAGCTTGGGGGGGTATGGCTACACCTTC
TRBJ2-1	18	.	TRBV4-1	TRBD2	CASSQAHSGRAYNIEQFF	TGCGCCAGCAGCCAGGCTCATAGCGGGAGGGCCTATAATATTGAGCAGTTCTTC
TRBJ2-3	14	.	TRBV4-3	.	CASSAGLGIDTQYF	TGCGCCAGCAGCGCCGGGCTAGGCATAGATACGCAGTATTTT
TRBJ1-6	13	.	TRBV12-3/TRBV12-4	.	CASSLDSNSPLHF	TGTGCCAGCAGTTTAGACAGTAATTCACCCCTCCACTTT
TRBJ2-1	12	few	TRBV12-3/TRBV12-4	.	CASTSFGNEQFF	TGTGCCAGCACTAGCTTCGGGAATGAGCAGTTCTTC
TRBJ1-5	16	few	TRBV12-3/TRBV12-4	.	CASSLALGGSNQPQHF	TGTGCCAGCAGTTTAGCGCTGGGGGGTAGCAATCAGCCCCAGCATTTT
TRBJ2-5	16	few	TRBV25-1	.	CASNGRGGQIQETQYF	TGTGCCAGCAACGGTCGCGGTGGGCAGATACAAGAGACCCAGTACTTC
TRBJ2-6	17	few	TRBV6-5	TRBD2	CASSYRLAGSGANVLTF	TGTGCCAGCAGTTATCGACTAGCGGGCTCTGGGGCCAACGTCCTGACTTTC
TRBJ2-5	17	few	TRBV20-1	.	CSARDRSRLLYSYEQYF	TGCAGTGCTAGAGATCGGTCGCGACTATTGTATTCCTACGAGCAGTACTTT
TRBJ2-4	16	.	TRBV6-5	TRBD1	CASSRGGWTGKNIQYF	TGTGCCAGCAGCCGGGGAGGATGGACAGGGAAAAACATTCAGTACTTC
TRBJ2-3	19	.	TRBV9	.	CASSASLAVLGGPEDTQYF	TGTGCCAGCAGCGCCTCCTTAGCGGTTCTCGGAGGGCCCGAAGATACGCAGTATTTT
TRBJ2-7	13	few	TRBV20-1	TRBD2	CSASLAGPNEQYF	TGCAGTGCTAGCCTAGCGGGACCCAACGAGCAGTACTTC
TRBJ2-1	15	.	TRBV7-2	.	CASSLGGGIYNEQFF	TGTGCCAGCAGCTTAGGTGGAGGGATCTACAATGAGCAGTTCTTC
TRBJ2-1	15	.	TRBV20-1	.	CSASNREWLYNEQFF	TGCAGTGCTTCTAACCGGGAATGGCTTTACAATGAGCAGTTCTTC